This TCR beta chain was obtained from a study of CD8 T cells in Susac syndrome. Reverse transcription of about 0.45 to 1 ug RNA was performed with random hexamers. The method of amplification for TCR beta CDR3 was immunoSEQ multiplex PCR, covering 54 Vbeta and 13 Jbeta. TCRdb re-called the immunoSEQ multiplex PCR reads with MiXCR, one entry per CDR3 protein. Of 300,000 to 350,000 distinct CDR3 sequences listed, 92% are singletons. CDR1 KGHSH and CDR2 LQKENI come from the germline V gene. This CDR3 has 15 amino acids. With V trimmed by 9 bases and J by 1 base, 10 bases remained unmatched. CD8+ and CD4+ T cells from blood underwent TCR beta sequencing, which was carried out in a high-throughput format. Treatment-naive patients with stable or active relapsing-remitting disease were the multiple sclerosis controls. The CD8+ and CD4+ T cells were negatively isolated, with the TEMRA cells enriched by FACS.

Sequencing was carried out using CD4+ T cells from PBMCs. The clonotype was recovered from a human donor with multiple sclerosis. V is TRBV18 and J is TRBJ1-2; 8 bases agree with TRBD1. CDR3 sequence (DNA): TGTGCCAGTCTCCTTGACAGGGGAGATAACTATGGCTACACCTTC. Amino acids: CASLLDRGDNYGYTF. Full variable domain (rest looked up from reference TRBV18 and TRBJ1-2): NAGVMQNPRHLVRRRGQEARLRCSPMKGHSHVYWYRQLPEEGLKFMVYLQKENIIDESGMPKERFSAEFPKEGPSILRIQQVVRGDSAAYFCASLLDRGDNYGYTFGSGTRLTVV.